This T cell receptor beta chain was sequenced during a study of blood T cell repertoires in COVID-19. Study information: Researchers got acute and convalescent COVID-19 samples from the United States, Italy and Spain. The cDNA or gDNA used as material had been derived from T cells, B-cell-depleted T cells, or PBMCs.

CDR3 length: 15 residues. Germline V gene lookup returns CDR1 SGDLS and CDR2 YYNGEE. V shed 3 bases and J shed 0 bases, with 7 bases lying between them. Produced via immunoSEQ multiplex PCR; TCRdb's table is partial and in-frame only. The sample lists some 120,000 clones; around three quarters were seen once. The genes are TRBV9 and TRBJ2-6, with D unresolved. The sequence was collected from a woman aged 70 to 79 with acute or convalescent COVID-19. Source material: peripheral blood. CDR3 coding DNA: TGTGCCAGCAGCGCTAGTCCCTCTGGGGCCAACGTCCTGACTTTC. Its protein is CASSASPSGANVLTF.